The rows below give T cell receptor beta chains drawn from one sample of a study of T cell responses to AZD1222 COVID-19 vaccine. Assay: immunoSEQ multiplex PCR; the TCRdb copy retains only in-frame clones and omits some. This table has roughly 130,000 clones, approximately 94% appearing once. The sequencing here drew on peripheral blood, taken on day 0 of AZD1222 vaccination. These receptors originate from an adult in good health. CDR3s include the opening cysteine and the closing phenylalanine or tryptophan. Fields, in order: D gene, clone size, J gene, V gene, CDR3 protein, CDR3 DNA. D genes are given only for firm matches. Only part of the rows carry a size: once, few, many, or a class if the clone is expanded.

>NA|NA|TRBJ2-7|TRBV27
CASSLSVGGGEQYF
TGTGCCAGCAGTTTATCGGTGGGGGGCGGTGAGCAGTACTTC
>NA|NA|TRBJ2-1|TRBV14
CASSHGFSNEQFF
TGTGCCAGCAGCCACGGCTTTAGTAATGAGCAGTTCTTC
>NA|NA|TRBJ2-5|TRBV30
CAWSGVSGQGETQYF
TGTGCCTGGAGTGGGGTAAGCGGCCAGGGAGAGACCCAGTACTTC
>NA|NA|TRBJ1-2|TRBV12-3/TRBV12-4
CASSFAGTLTF
TGTGCCAGCAGTTTTGCAGGGACCTTAACCTTC
>NA|NA|TRBJ1-2|TRBV28
CASSLVGIDGYTF
TGTGCCAGCAGTTTAGTGGGGATAGACGGCTACACCTTC
>TRBD2|once|TRBJ2-1|TRBV29-1
CSAAGLAGDEQFF
TGCAGCGCCGCGGGACTAGCGGGAGATGAGCAGTTCTTC
>NA|few|TRBJ1-2|TRBV19
CASSTSMWGFLDRRGYTF
TGTGCCAGTAGTACCTCGATGTGGGGATTCCTTGATCGTCGAGGCTACACCTTC
>TRBD1|NA|TRBJ2-7|TRBV5-6
CASSPDRGGYEQYF
TGTGCCAGCAGCCCCGACAGGGGAGGATACGAGCAGTACTTC
>TRBD1|NA|TRBJ2-7|TRBV19
CASTLGQGYEQYF
TGTGCCAGTACCTTGGGACAGGGCTACGAGCAGTACTTC
>TRBD1|NA|TRBJ2-3|TRBV27
CASTLQGSSTDTQYF
TGTGCCAGCACCCTACAGGGGTCGTCCACAGATACGCAGTATTTT
>NA|NA|TRBJ2-3|TRBV5-1
CASSLSTSTDTQYF
TGCGCCAGCAGCCTCTCTACTAGCACAGATACGCAGTATTTT